This paragraph reports one TCR beta chain. TCRdb keeps only in-frame clones here, not all; method: immunoSEQ multiplex PCR. The sample lists 210,000 or so clones; about 89% were seen once. This sample stems from a study of control samples from healthy donors and cancer patients. From germline, CDR1 is KGHDR and CDR2 SFDVKD. Trimming at V came to 1 base and at J to 3 bases, leaving 1 base not matched to a gene. The CDR3 covers 15 residues. Sequenced material: blood. This chain uses TRBV24-1 with TRBJ2-3; 9 bases fit TRBD2. The clonotype was recovered from a man between 25 and 39 years old in good health. The CDR3 sequence: CATSDLSGGTDTQYF. CDR3 in DNA: TGTGCCACCAGTGATTTAAGCGGGGGGACAGATACGCAGTATTTT.